Listed below are T cell receptor beta chains from one sample, sequenced in a study of OX40 agonist ivuxolimab in advanced cancers. Generated by immunoSEQ multiplex PCR, the TCRdb table keeps only in-frame clones and is missing some. This sample has some 38,000 clones; 92% occur once, and the top ten carry around 20%. The source material was CD4+ or CD8+ T cells sorted from blood, sampled in a trial of the OX40 agonist ivuxolimab. These receptors all stem from an adult with an advanced solid tumor such as melanoma, head and neck, liver or kidney cancer. Both conserved end residues are part of each CDR3. Fields, in order: D gene, J gene, V gene, CDR3 protein. A D gene is named only where the DNA matches it firmly.

d_call: .; j_call: TRBJ2-1; v_call: TRBV27; cdr3_aa: CASSSNNEQFF
d_call: .; j_call: TRBJ2-7; v_call: TRBV11-3; cdr3_aa: CASSPPAPNPIGYF
d_call: TRBD1; j_call: TRBJ2-7; v_call: TRBV19; cdr3_aa: CASSASGTGGGEQYF
d_call: TRBD1; j_call: TRBJ2-7; v_call: TRBV30; cdr3_aa: CAWSILLTGVYYEQYF
d_call: .; j_call: TRBJ2-1; v_call: TRBV7-9; cdr3_aa: CASSFRAADEQFF
d_call: .; j_call: TRBJ2-3; v_call: TRBV7-7; cdr3_aa: CASSPTDTQYF
d_call: .; j_call: TRBJ1-5; v_call: TRBV28; cdr3_aa: CASSFRGGNQPQHF
d_call: .; j_call: TRBJ2-1; v_call: TRBV2; cdr3_aa: CASRREPSYNEQFF
d_call: TRBD2; j_call: TRBJ2-3; v_call: TRBV7-8; cdr3_aa: CASSWASGGSTDTQYF
d_call: .; j_call: TRBJ1-1; v_call: TRBV19; cdr3_aa: CASRLNTEAFF
d_call: .; j_call: TRBJ2-7; v_call: TRBV4-2; cdr3_aa: CASSQDPAEPRDEQYF
d_call: TRBD1; j_call: TRBJ2-2; v_call: TRBV9; cdr3_aa: CASSSLPGQGSGELFF
d_call: .; j_call: TRBJ2-1; v_call: TRBV7-6; cdr3_aa: CASSLPNEQFF
d_call: .; j_call: TRBJ2-1; v_call: TRBV28; cdr3_aa: CASSRIINNEQFF
d_call: .; j_call: TRBJ1-5; v_call: TRBV27; cdr3_aa: CASSLGGEGQPQHF
d_call: .; j_call: TRBJ2-1; v_call: TRBV15; cdr3_aa: CATSSDRNNEQFF
d_call: .; j_call: TRBJ2-7; v_call: TRBV6-5; cdr3_aa: CASSLGLSYEQYF
d_call: TRBD1; j_call: TRBJ1-5; v_call: TRBV28; cdr3_aa: CASNDGTGKNLGNQPQHF
d_call: .; j_call: TRBJ2-5; v_call: TRBV7-2; cdr3_aa: CASNTWLANGTQYF
d_call: .; j_call: TRBJ2-1; v_call: TRBV10-3; cdr3_aa: CAISESQDTQFF
d_call: TRBD2; j_call: TRBJ2-1; v_call: TRBV4-1; cdr3_aa: CASSPGTSGDNEQFF
d_call: .; j_call: TRBJ2-7; v_call: TRBV5-5; cdr3_aa: CASSLEGDSYYEQYF
d_call: .; j_call: TRBJ1-1; v_call: TRBV9; cdr3_aa: CASSPDDNTEAFF
d_call: TRBD2; j_call: TRBJ2-3; v_call: TRBV6-4; cdr3_aa: CASSEGLADTDTQYF
d_call: .; j_call: TRBJ2-1; v_call: TRBV27; cdr3_aa: CASSLSLMNEQFF
d_call: .; j_call: TRBJ1-1; v_call: TRBV6-5; cdr3_aa: CASRQSRTEAFF
d_call: TRBD2; j_call: TRBJ2-1; v_call: TRBV11-2; cdr3_aa: CASSLYLRAGGHNEQFF
d_call: TRBD2; j_call: TRBJ2-3; v_call: TRBV10-1; cdr3_aa: CASSETSGTDTQYF
d_call: .; j_call: TRBJ2-1; v_call: TRBV19; cdr3_aa: CASSISRLGYNEQFF
d_call: .; j_call: TRBJ2-2; v_call: TRBV18; cdr3_aa: CASSPPVGGNTGELFF
d_call: .; j_call: TRBJ1-2; v_call: TRBV6-1; cdr3_aa: CASSVVSRRLDGYTF
d_call: .; j_call: TRBJ2-7; v_call: TRBV4-2; cdr3_aa: CASSQGVTSSYEQYF
d_call: .; j_call: TRBJ2-1; v_call: TRBV13; cdr3_aa: CASSFGKRAPNEQFF
d_call: .; j_call: TRBJ2-3; v_call: TRBV27; cdr3_aa: CASSWGVSTDTQYF
d_call: .; j_call: TRBJ2-5; v_call: TRBV27; cdr3_aa: CASSQTGAGGTQYF
d_call: .; j_call: TRBJ2-7; v_call: TRBV19; cdr3_aa: CASSILAGSSEQYF
d_call: TRBD2; j_call: TRBJ2-1; v_call: TRBV4-3; cdr3_aa: CASSHGLAGNNEQFF
d_call: TRBD1; j_call: TRBJ2-1; v_call: TRBV27; cdr3_aa: CASSPGQGAGNEQFF
d_call: TRBD1; j_call: TRBJ2-7; v_call: TRBV27; cdr3_aa: CASSLRPGTAYEQYF
d_call: TRBD1; j_call: TRBJ1-6; v_call: TRBV27; cdr3_aa: CASSLSGTGDSPLHF
d_call: .; j_call: TRBJ2-7; v_call: TRBV27; cdr3_aa: CASREGELGGEQYF
d_call: .; j_call: TRBJ2-3; v_call: TRBV6-5; cdr3_aa: CASSYSGTDTQYF
d_call: .; j_call: TRBJ2-7; v_call: TRBV30; cdr3_aa: CAWSGVSYEQYF
d_call: .; j_call: TRBJ2-1; v_call: TRBV4-1; cdr3_aa: CASSQRDGAYNEQFF
d_call: .; j_call: TRBJ1-6; v_call: TRBV6-1; cdr3_aa: CASSEGRENSPLHF
d_call: .; j_call: TRBJ1-1; v_call: TRBV6-5; cdr3_aa: CASSYADKRLEAFF
d_call: TRBD1; j_call: TRBJ2-7; v_call: TRBV2; cdr3_aa: CASTGQGQGEQYF
d_call: .; j_call: TRBJ2-1; v_call: TRBV9; cdr3_aa: CASTPSGVSYNEQFF
d_call: .; j_call: TRBJ2-7; v_call: TRBV11-2; cdr3_aa: CASSSFWAYEQYF
d_call: .; j_call: TRBJ1-2; v_call: TRBV6-6; cdr3_aa: CASSPFIGPMYGYTF
d_call: .; j_call: TRBJ2-1; v_call: TRBV30; cdr3_aa: CAWQGQVEQFF
d_call: TRBD1; j_call: TRBJ1-5; v_call: TRBV19; cdr3_aa: CASSIASRQGGQPQHF
d_call: .; j_call: TRBJ2-7; v_call: TRBV4-3; cdr3_aa: CASSQVAGGSYEQYF